A single T cell receptor (beta chain) is shown here with its context. This sample was taken from a study of glioma-infiltrating T cells after dendritic cell vaccination. Turning to the study itself: Patients received three intradermal dendritic cell vaccine injections at biweekly intervals.

Germline V gives CDR1 MNHNY, CDR2 SVGAGI (reference sequence). The CDR3 extends over 13 amino acids. Trimming pared 0 bases from V and 11 bases from J, leaving 14 bases between. Indicated time point: after dendritic cell vaccination, including at tumor progression/relapse. Before vaccination, two weeks after the third vaccination, and at progression, PBMC were collected. Measured with immunoSEQ multiplex PCR; TCRdb has only the in-frame clones, and not every one. The table includes 100,000 or so clones, over 80% detected once. The material was blood, obtained after dendritic cell vaccination. J is TRBJ2-7 and V is TRBV6-6; D perhaps matches TRBD1 (6 bases). This TCR came from a human donor with glioblastoma. The CDR3 DNA follows: TGTGCCAGCAGTTACTCAGGACAGTTCCTTGAGTACTTC. Residues: CASSYSGQFLEYF.